This T cell receptor (beta chain) was identified in a study of blood T cell repertoires in COVID-19. Overall study context: COVID-19 samples, acute and convalescent, were from the United States, Italy and Spain. PBMCs, B-cell-depleted T cells, or T cells provided the cDNA or gDNA that made up the material.

Methods used by the authors: Researchers report that nucleated cell counts were estimated from reference gene primer amplification. Measured with immunoSEQ multiplex PCR; TCRdb has only the in-frame clones, and not every one. The V and J calls and the clone size are those of that table, but D and trimming were determined from the DNA. Of roughly 70,000 clones listed, roughly 74% are singletons. Only a few counts were recorded for this clone. Source material: peripheral blood. This clonotype was obtained from a human donor in a cohort sampled during active COVID-19.

The chain's CDR3 is CASRHFPGQGSNTEAFF. DNA of the CDR3: TGTGCCAGCAGGCATTTCCCTGGACAGGGGTCGAACACTGAAGCTTTCTTT. This chain links TRBV7-9 with TRBJ1-1; 9 bases agree with TRBD1. Germline-derived CDR1 and CDR2 are SEHNR and FQNEAQ (reference sequence). This CDR3 has 17 residues. J was trimmed by 1 base and V by 6 bases; bases with no gene match: 12.